This TCR beta chain was identified during a study of shared clonotypes between healthy human individuals. Assay: immunoSEQ multiplex PCR; the TCRdb copy retains only in-frame clones and omits some. Among approximately 2,200,000 clones listed, 85% to 95% were seen once. CDR1 and CDR2 (germline): SGHVS, FQNEAQ. The CDR3 loop spans 14 amino acids. Trimming pared 6 bases from V and 3 bases from J, leaving 15 bases between. The naive CD8 subset, CD45RO-negative cells positively selected for CCR7, excluded terminally differentiated effector memory CD45RA+ cells. Sequenced material: naive CD8+ T cells from PBMCs. The J gene is TRBJ2-7, the V gene TRBV7-8; D is possibly TRBD1 (6 bases). The sequence was obtained from a man in his late teens or twenties in good health. Some clones in this sample may be carry-over from other donors' samples. The CDR3 nucleotides read TGTGCCAGCAGTTACCGGGACACCAACTACGAGCAGTACTTC. Amino acids: CASSYRDTNYEQYF. The variable domain in full, completed from reference TRBV7-8 and TRBJ2-7, reads GAGVSQSPRYKVAKRGQDVALRCDPISGHVSLFWYQQALGQGPEFLTYFQNEAQLDKSGLPSDRFFAERPEGSVSTLKIQRTQQEDSAVYLCASSYRDTNYEQYFGPGTRLTVT.